This TCR beta chain derives from a study of blood T cells in healthy people across ages. Study outcomes and limitations: Changes seen in expanded clonotypes were possibly confounded by donor CMV status left unknown.

This clonotype has at least ten counts. Its antigen is as yet unknown. The germline CDR1 and CDR2 sequences are MGHRA and YSYEKL. This CDR3 is built from 16 residues. The trim removed 1 base at V and 1 base at J, leaving 6 bases unmatched. A sample-barcoded 5' primer and a J-beta primer mix were used in a second PCR of about 7 to 11 cycles. A tag from a template-switch adaptor with 12 random nucleotides marked each cDNA molecule. Each CDR3 protein gets one entry after TCRdb re-called the 5' RACE reads with MiXCR. The sample holds 1.5 million to 2 million distinct CDR3 sequences; 34% are singletons and the top ten take approximately 10%.

Sequencing used blood. The receptor comes from a woman under 40 in good health. The chain employs TRBV4-1 and TRBJ2-7, with 8 bases fitting TRBD2. Here the CDR3 reads CASSQGGGRGSYEQYF. For the CDR3, the DNA is TGCGCCAGCAGCCAAGGCGGGGGGCGGGGGTCCTACGAGCAGTACTTC.